This T cell receptor beta chain came from a study of vaccination effects on CD4 cells after COVID-19. The culture ran for roughly 10 days before CD4+ T cells were isolated. Repertoires were generated with immunoSEQ multiplex PCR, while TCRdb's copy carries only in-frame clones and drops some. The sample lists over 45,000 clones, 65% to 80% occurring once. About this clone: The target antigen is unknown.

The specimen was CD4+ T cells from PBMCs cultured without peptide, collected before COVID-19 vaccination. This receptor was identified in a human donor who received a COVID-19 vaccine.

The CDR3: CASTTLATEAFF. CDR3 coding DNA: TGTGCCAGCACCACTCTCGCCACTGAAGCTTTCTTT. The gene calls are TRBV12-3 or TRBV12-4 and TRBJ1-1; no reliable D call. The CDR3 sequence is 12 residues long. V shed 7 bases and J shed 4 bases, with 10 bases lying between them.